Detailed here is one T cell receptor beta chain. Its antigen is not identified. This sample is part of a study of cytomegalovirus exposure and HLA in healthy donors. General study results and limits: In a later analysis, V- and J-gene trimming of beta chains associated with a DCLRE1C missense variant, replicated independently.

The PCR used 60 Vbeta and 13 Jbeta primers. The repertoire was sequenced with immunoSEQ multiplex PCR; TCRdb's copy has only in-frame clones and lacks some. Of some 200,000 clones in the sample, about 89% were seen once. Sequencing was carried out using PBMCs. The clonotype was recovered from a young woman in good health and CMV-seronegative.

The CDR3 bases are TGCGCCAGCAGCTTGTCATTCAATGAGCAGTTCTTC. Translated: CASSLSFNEQFF. The gene calls are TRBV5-1 and TRBJ2-1; D is unresolved. The V end was cut by 1 base, the J end by 6 bases, with 5 bases between. Germline CDR1 reads SGHRS; CDR2 reads YFSETQ. CDR3 length: 12 amino acids.